What follows are 15 T cell receptor beta chains derived from one specimen sequenced in a study of T cells expressing NK-cell markers. After re-calling the 5' RACE reads, TCRdb lists one entry per CDR3 protein, DNA absent. This sample's table reports about 430,000 distinct CDR3 sequences. The specimen was blood T cells: a sorted CD56 or NKG2C T cell subset, CD4+ or CD8+ T cells, or bulk PBMC T cells (not recorded which). The source is a woman aged 45-60 years in good health.

The rearrangement joins TRBV5-5 to TRBJ1-5; TCRdb lists TRBD1, though no DNA is available to test this call. Germline V CDR1 and CDR2: SGHKS, YYEKEE (reference sequence). The length of the CDR3 is 16 residues. CDR3 region: CASSPWDTHSNQPQHF.

The chain is built from TRBV7-2 and TRBJ1-5; TCRdb proposes TRBD1, but this gene call is untestable without DNA. Germline V gene lookup returns CDR1 SGHTA and CDR2 FQGNSA. This CDR3 is built from 16 residues. CDR3 loop: CASSLGTGNSNQPQHF.

The V gene is TRBV24-1, the J gene TRBJ2-2; TCRdb lists TRBD1, though no DNA is available to test this call. Germline V gives CDR1 KGHDR, CDR2 SFDVKD. This CDR3 region has 16 residues. The CDR3 sequence is CATSDYQGPSTGELFF.

The chain combines TRBV29-1 with TRBJ2-1; the TCRdb call, TRBD2, lacks DNA for checking. This CDR3 spans 14 amino acids. CDR1 is SQVTM, CDR2 ANQGSEA, per germline. The CDR3 loop is CSLGLGGAYNEQFF.

The genes are TRBV5-6 and TRBJ1-1; lacking DNA, the TRBD1 call made by TCRdb goes unchecked. The CDR3 consists of 13 residues. Germline-derived CDR1 and CDR2 are SGHDT and YYEEEE. The CDR3 loop reads CASSPTRGTEAFF.

This chain links TRBV27 with TRBJ2-6; as DNA is missing, the TRBD2 call by TCRdb cannot be tested. CDR3 size: 18 residues. The V gene's germline CDR1 is MNHEY and CDR2 SMNVEV (reference sequence). The CDR3 region is CASRRIEGLGSGANVLTF.

The chain has TRBV12-3 or TRBV12-4 and TRBJ2-5; with no DNA, the TCRdb D assignment of TRBD1 cannot be verified. The CDR3 has 11 residues. CDR3: CSSGLGETQYF.

This chain connects TRBV20-1 to TRBJ2-1; TCRdb gives TRBD2 as the D gene, but with no DNA this cannot be confirmed. The length of the CDR3 is 16 residues. The germline V gene has CDR1 DFQATT and CDR2 SNEGSKA (reference sequence). CDR3 residues: CSATPFRTSGGDEQFF.

The chain uses TRBV20-1 and TRBJ2-5; the TCRdb D gene call, TRBD2, has no DNA to confirm it. The CDR3 has 16 amino acids. The germline gives CDR1 DFQATT, CDR2 SNEGSKA (reference sequence). The CDR3 sequence: CSASPWTSGSTETQYF.

This rearrangement joins TRBV12-3 or TRBV12-4 to TRBJ1-2; TCRdb indicates TRBD1, and absent DNA this call remains unverified. This CDR3 is 16 amino acids long. CDR3 loop: CASTLTGGTGNYGYTF.

This chain links TRBV4-2 with TRBJ2-2; the D call from TCRdb, TRBD2, cannot be confirmed without DNA. Germline assignment: CDR1 LGHNA and CDR2 YNFKEQ. CDR3 length: 16 residues. The chain's CDR3 is CASSPAGTVNTGELFF.

The chain couples TRBV5-1 to TRBJ2-1; TCRdb picks TRBD1, but there is no DNA to check that call. This CDR3 contains 16 residues. Germline CDR1 reads SGHRS; CDR2 reads YFSETQ. The CDR3 reads CASRKTGTLGMNEQFF.

This sequence joins TRBV4-1 and TRBJ2-2; TCRdb indicates TRBD2, and absent DNA this call remains unverified. This CDR3 region has 16 residues. Germline values: CDR1 MGHRA, CDR2 YSYEKL. This CDR3 reads CASSARGLANTGELFF.

The chain couples TRBV27 to TRBJ2-7; the D call of TRBD2 rests on TCRdb alone, since no DNA is present to check it. This CDR3 has 14 amino acids. In germline, CDR1 is MNHEY, CDR2 SMNVEV (reference sequence). The CDR3 spells CASSSSGGIYEQYF.

The chain employs TRBV5-1 and TRBJ2-1. This CDR3 comprises 15 residues. Germline-derived CDR1 and CDR2 are SGHRS and YFSETQ. CDR3 in amino acids: CASSLAGAPRNEQFF.